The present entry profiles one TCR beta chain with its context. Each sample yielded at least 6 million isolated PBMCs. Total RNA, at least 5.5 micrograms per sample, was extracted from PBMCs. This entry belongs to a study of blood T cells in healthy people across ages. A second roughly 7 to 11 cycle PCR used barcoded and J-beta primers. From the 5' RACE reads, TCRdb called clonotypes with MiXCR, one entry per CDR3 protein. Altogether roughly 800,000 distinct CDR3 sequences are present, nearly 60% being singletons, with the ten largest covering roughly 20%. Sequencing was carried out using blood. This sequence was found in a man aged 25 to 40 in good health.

CDR3 sequence: CASSSRGLQTETQYF. In nucleotides, the CDR3 is TGTGCCAGCAGCTCGAGGGGGCTCCAGACGGAGACCCAGTACTTC. The chain combines TRBV7-2 with TRBJ2-5, with 7 bases that match TRBD1. After removal of 4 bases from V and 5 bases from J, the junction contained 10 bases not matched to a gene. Germline assignment: CDR1 SGHTA and CDR2 FQGNSA. The CDR3 has 15 residues.